This TCR beta chain was found in a study of PD-1 blockade in classical Hodgkin lymphoma. Regarding the study as a whole: Patients with a complete response exhibited baseline diversity comparable to newly diagnosed patients.

As concerns this clone: Antigen specificity is unknown.

All the patients suffered relapse after autologous stem cell transplantation, and brentuximab vedotin exposure differed. Classification of best responses gave complete response, partial response or progressive disease. There are 15 residues in the CDR3. The germline CDR1 and CDR2 sequences are SGHNT and YYREEE (reference sequence). Trimming pared 0 bases from V and 1 base from J, leaving 8 bases between. The method was immunoSEQ multiplex PCR; TCRdb's version includes in-frame clones alone and lacks a portion of them. Of about 24,000 clones listed, roughly three quarters were seen once; the top ten hold 6% to 8.5%.

This material consisted of peripheral blood mononuclear cells (PBMCs), taken at baseline. The sequence was collected from a human donor with classical Hodgkin lymphoma. The chain joins TRBV5-4 to TRBJ2-1; D is possibly TRBD1 (5 bases). The CDR3 is CASSLVRGSYNEQFF. CDR3 sequence (DNA): TGTGCCAGCAGCTTGGTTAGGGGATCCTACAATGAGCAGTTCTTC.